These 19 T cell receptor beta chains share one sample of origin, sequenced in a study of response to subunit inactivated influenza vaccine. TCRdb processed the RT-PCR reads anew with MiXCR; each CDR3 protein has one entry. This sample has 500,000 or so distinct CDR3 sequences; around 9.9% occur once, and the top ten carry approximately 12%. This specimen consisted of PBMCs from blood, obtained roughly 47 days after vaccination. These receptors originate from a man aged 50 to 59 who received an inactivated influenza vaccine.

There are a few counts of this clonotype. This rearrangement joins TRBV28 to TRBJ2-5; unclear D gene. V was pared by 6 bases and J by 5 bases, with 10 bases between. Germline CDR1 is MDHEN and CDR2 is SYDVKM. The CDR3 has 12 amino acids. The chain's CDR3 is CASSQAPETQYF. CDR3 sequence (DNA): TGTGCCAGCAGCCAAGCACCCGAGACCCAGTACTTC.

The chain employs TRBV3-1 and TRBJ2-2, with unresolved D. This CDR3 region has 14 residues. Germline loops: CDR1 LGHDT, CDR2 YNNKEL (reference sequence). V shed 0 bases and J shed 4 bases, with 6 bases lying between them. This CDR3 reads CASSQDRTTGELFF. In nucleotides, the CDR3 is TGTGCCAGCAGCCAAGATCGAACCACCGGGGAGCTGTTTTTT. The whole variable domain, remainder taken from reference TRBV3-1 and TRBJ2-2, is DTAVSQTPKYLVTQMGNDKSIKCEQNLGHDTMYWYKQDSKKFLKIMFSYNNKELIINETVPNRFSPKSPDKAHLNLHINSLELGDSAVYFCASSQDRTTGELFFGEGSRLTVL.

This clonotype appeared many times. The chain recombines TRBV12-3 or TRBV12-4 with TRBJ2-5; D is unresolved. Trimming stripped 5 bases from V and 4 bases from J, with 17 bases between. This CDR3 is 15 amino acids long. The CDR3 DNA reads TGTGCCAGCAGTCCCCCCGATGGGGTGGGAGAGACCCAGTACTTC. Translated, it gives CASSPPDGVGETQYF.

This clonotype was observed a few times. The rearrangement links TRBV7-2 to TRBJ2-7; the D is unclear. In germline, CDR1 is SGHTA, CDR2 FQGNSA. The CDR3 spans 13 residues. Trimming shortened V by 4 bases and J by 4 bases, and 11 bases separated the two germline ends. The CDR3 DNA follows: TGTGCCAGCAGCTCAGTGGGCCATTACGAGCAGTACTTC. Protein sequence: CASSSVGHYEQYF.

The V gene is TRBV15, the J gene TRBJ1-1, with 9 bases matching TRBD1. This CDR3 has 13 amino acids. With V trimmed by 5 bases and J by 13 bases, 11 bases remained unmatched. CDR1 is LNHNV and CDR2 is YYDKDF in the germline V gene (reference sequence). CDR3 bases: TGTGCCACCAGCCGTGCGGGACAGGGAGGTTTTTTCTTT. It yields the protein CATSRAGQGGFFF.

This clonotype was seen a handful of times. The CDR3 spells CASSPTAKNIQYF. The CDR3 DNA is TGTGCCAGCAGTCCCACGGCCAAAAACATTCAGTACTTC. J is TRBJ2-4 and V is TRBV3-1; D gene uncertain. The germline CDR1 and CDR2 sequences are LGHDT and YNNKEL (reference sequence). There are 13 residues in the CDR3. The germline V and J ends were trimmed by 6 bases and 1 base, with 7 bases remaining between them.

This clonotype was found a few times. This rearrangement joins TRBV4-3 to TRBJ2-5; D is unclear. Trimming removed 0 bases from V and 4 bases from J, with 15 bases in between. Germline V gene lookup returns CDR1 LGHNA and CDR2 YSLEER. This CDR3 region has 16 residues. CDR3 amino acids: CASSQDHRNNRETQYF. The DNA for the CDR3 is TGCGCCAGCAGCCAAGATCACCGGAACAACCGAGAGACCCAGTACTTC.

This clonotype has just a few counts. The chain joins TRBV15 to TRBJ2-5; D possibly corresponds to TRBD2 (5 bases). CDR1 is LNHNV and CDR2 is YYDKDF in the germline V gene (reference sequence). The CDR3 has 18 amino acids. The V and J ends lost 6 bases and 0 bases respectively, with 23 bases between them. The CDR3 is CATRTGKVSTWDQETQYF. CDR3 DNA: TGTGCCACCAGAACCGGGAAAGTCAGTACCTGGGACCAAGAGACCCAGTACTTC.

This clonotype was counted a few times. This rearrangement joins TRBV20-1 to TRBJ2-7, with D perhaps matching TRBD2 (6 bases). V was trimmed by 2 bases and J by 0 bases, leaving 8 bases between them. CDR1 DFQATT and CDR2 SNEGSKA come from the germline V gene (reference sequence). The CDR3 extends over 13 amino acids. The CDR3 sequence is CSARFGSSYEQYF. As DNA, the CDR3 is TGCAGTGCTAGATTCGGGAGCTCCTACGAGCAGTACTTC.

About this clonotype: Mismatch with germline at one junction end may stem from a read error. The chain links TRBV20-1 to TRBJ1-3; 7 positions match TRBD1. This CDR3 has 15 amino acids. Germline V gene data show CDR1 as DFQATT and CDR2 as SNEGSKA (reference sequence). CDR3 residues: CSARDLDRAGNTIYF. As DNA, the CDR3 is TGCAGTGCTAGAGATCTTGACAGGGCTGGGAACACCATATATTTT.

The chain has TRBV18 and TRBJ2-1, with 7 bases that match TRBD2. The CDR3 extends over 17 amino acids. J was trimmed by 4 bases and V by 4 bases; bases with no gene match: 13. Per germline, CDR1 KGHSH and CDR2 LQKENI. The CDR3 region is CASSLRSAGDGYNEQFF. CDR3 DNA sequence: TGTGCCAGCTCACTACGCTCTGCGGGAGACGGATACAATGAGCAGTTCTTC.

In this sample, this clonotype turned up a few times. The chain joins TRBV10-3 to TRBJ2-6; D is undetermined. Germline V gene lookup returns CDR1 ENHRY and CDR2 SYGVKD. V lost 6 bases and J lost 0, with 6 bases in between. CDR3 size: 14 residues. The CDR3 here is CAISQNSGANVLTF. In DNA, the CDR3 is TGTGCCATCAGCCAGAACTCTGGGGCCAACGTCCTGACTTTC.

This clonotype has ten or more counts. The chain is built from TRBV7-9 and TRBJ1-1; 7 bases map to TRBD1. Germline trimming cut 5 bases from V and 5 bases from J; bases unmatched to any gene: 14. Germline V CDR1 and CDR2: SEHNR, FQNEAQ (reference sequence). CDR3 length: 16 residues. The CDR3 bases are TGTGCCAGCAGCACATACCTACAGGGGAGAGGGACTGAAGCTTTCTTT. It encodes CASSTYLQGRGTEAFF.

The chain joins TRBV12-3 or TRBV12-4 to TRBJ2-5, with 9 nucleotides matching TRBD2. The CDR3 extends over 17 amino acids. V shed 3 bases, J shed 2 bases, and the junction held 10 bases outside the gene matches. The CDR3 protein is CASSFESLAGKQETQYF. CDR3 nucleotides: TGTGCCAGCAGTTTTGAAAGCCTAGCGGGGAAACAAGAGACCCAGTACTTC.

The V call is TRBV29-1, the J call TRBJ2-3; 9 bases map to TRBD1. Germline loops: CDR1 SQVTM, CDR2 ANQGSEA. CDR3 length equals 14 residues. V shed 7 bases, J shed 1 base, and the junction held 6 bases outside the gene matches. The CDR3 here is CSGVRDRGTDTQYF. The CDR3, as DNA: TGCAGCGGTGTCCGGGACAGGGGCACAGATACGCAGTATTTT.

This clonotype was observed a few times. The V gene is TRBV7-9, the J gene TRBJ1-5, with TRBD1 as a possible D gene (5 bases). V gave up 5 bases and J gave up 0 bases, with 8 bases separating them. CDR3 length: 14 amino acids. Germline V lookup: CDR1 SEHNR, CDR2 FQNEAQ (reference sequence). CDR3 in amino acids: CASSGAYSNQPQHF. Here the CDR3 DNA reads TGTGCCAGCAGCGGGGCCTATAGCAATCAGCCCCAGCATTTT.

V usage is TRBV29-1 and J usage is TRBJ2-2; 7 bases align to TRBD2. Germline V gene lookup returns CDR1 SQVTM and CDR2 ANQGSEA. The CDR3 runs to 15 residues. Unmatched junction bases numbered 11, after V lost 5 bases and J lost 5 bases. The CDR3: CSVRWAGVGTGELFF. The CDR3 nucleotides are TGCAGCGTTCGGTGGGCGGGAGTAGGTACCGGGGAGCTGTTTTTT.

On this clonotype: A much more abundant neighbour one base away suggests this may be a read error. The J gene is TRBJ2-2, the V gene TRBV5-1, with D perhaps TRBD1 or TRBD2 (5 bases each). CDR3 length: 17 amino acids. CDR1 and CDR2 from the germline V gene are SGHRS and YFSETQ. The CDR3 DNA sequence: TGCGCCAGCAGCCCCCTGCCCGGGACCGCGAACACCGGGGAGCTGTGTTTT. Translating it yields CASSPLPGTANTGELCF.

This clonotype was seen a handful of times. The V and J genes are TRBV6-2 or TRBV6-3 and TRBJ2-5; D could derive from TRBD1 or TRBD2 (5 bases each). Trimming took off 2 bases at V and 5 bases at J, with 21 bases between the two ends. This CDR3 region has 17 residues. The germline V gene has CDR1 MNHEY and CDR2 SVGEGT. Written as DNA, the CDR3 is TGTGCCAGCAGTTACCCCCTAGTGGCAGGGACGGTGGAGACCCAGTACTTC. Translated: CASSYPLVAGTVETQYF.